The rows below give T cell receptor beta chains drawn from one sample of a study of regulatory T cells in long-lasting Graves disease. TCRdb ran MiXCR on the multiplex PCR reads and lists one entry per CDR3 protein. The sample lists over 350,000 distinct CDR3 sequences; 13% to 15% were seen once. This sample was shared with a second study, whose subject was T cells in Graves' hyperthyroidism and ophthalmopathy.

Sequences were derived from peripheral blood mononuclear cells (PBMCs), sampled at new diagnosis, from a patient treated with antithyroid drugs. Source of these receptors: a woman between 50 and 59 years old with Graves disease. The conserved cysteine and the conserved F or W are not part of the CDR3 here.

j_gene: TRBJ1-1
v_gene: TRBV12-3/TRBV12-4
CDR3aa: ASSLQLNTEAF

j_gene: TRBJ2-7
v_gene: TRBV13
CDR3aa: ASSQRHTSYEQY

j_gene: TRBJ1-2
v_gene: TRBV28
CDR3aa: ASSSGTGRFYGYT

j_gene: TRBJ2-2
v_gene: TRBV12-3/TRBV12-4
CDR3aa: ASSLVVAQYSTGELF

j_gene: TRBJ1-4
v_gene: TRBV2
CDR3aa: ASRAFEKLF

j_gene: TRBJ2-7
v_gene: TRBV5-1
CDR3aa: ASSLTPESGYEQY

j_gene: TRBJ2-1
v_gene: TRBV6-1
CDR3aa: ASSDGRVYNEQF

j_gene: TRBJ1-1
v_gene: TRBV7-3
CDR3aa: ASSSSLQGGTEAF

j_gene: TRBJ2-1
v_gene: TRBV9
CDR3aa: ASSATSSAAHKQF

j_gene: TRBJ2-7
v_gene: TRBV13
CDR3aa: ASSEEQSSSYEQY

j_gene: TRBJ2-1
v_gene: TRBV2
CDR3aa: ASSSCQGGGNEQF

j_gene: TRBJ2-1
v_gene: TRBV30
CDR3aa: AWTPGSYNEQF

j_gene: TRBJ2-3
v_gene: TRBV5-1
CDR3aa: ASSLGVSARTSTDTQY

j_gene: TRBJ1-1
v_gene: TRBV30
CDR3aa: AWSVRGAGEAF

j_gene: TRBJ1-1
v_gene: TRBV19
CDR3aa: ATGPLNTEAF

j_gene: TRBJ2-2
v_gene: TRBV30
CDR3aa: AWSHWAGGPSGELF

j_gene: TRBJ1-1
v_gene: TRBV30
CDR3aa: AWSVPLLVNTEAF

j_gene: TRBJ1-2
v_gene: TRBV3-1
CDR3aa: ASSQVWGVDYGYT

j_gene: TRBJ1-5
v_gene: TRBV2
CDR3aa: ASSRDIVQPQH

j_gene: TRBJ2-5
v_gene: TRBV7-9
CDR3aa: ASSLLLQGAETQY

j_gene: TRBJ2-2
v_gene: TRBV12-5
CDR3aa: ASGLGLNTGELF

j_gene: TRBJ1-2
v_gene: TRBV27
CDR3aa: ASSSRTRNYGYT

j_gene: TRBJ2-1
v_gene: TRBV29-1
CDR3aa: SVTGVGEQF

j_gene: TRBJ2-1
v_gene: TRBV5-4
CDR3aa: ASSGGRIFDEQF

j_gene: TRBJ2-1
v_gene: TRBV7-9
CDR3aa: ASRNSGSTNEQF

j_gene: TRBJ2-7
v_gene: TRBV6-1
CDR3aa: ASRYFSGKSYEQY

j_gene: TRBJ1-2
v_gene: TRBV2
CDR3aa: ASSGTGDGYT

j_gene: TRBJ2-7
v_gene: TRBV20-1
CDR3aa: SAEGQGGYEQY

j_gene: -
v_gene: TRBV29-1
CDR3aa: SSRGTSGTYNEQF

j_gene: TRBJ1-1
v_gene: TRBV9
CDR3aa: ASSGGSHLNTEAF

j_gene: TRBJ1-1
v_gene: TRBV7-6
CDR3aa: ASSLGGGMNTEAF

j_gene: TRBJ2-1
v_gene: TRBV5-1
CDR3aa: ASSVGGGSRNEQS

j_gene: TRBJ1-1
v_gene: TRBV6-1
CDR3aa: ASSTLGTGGREAF

j_gene: TRBJ1-1
v_gene: TRBV5-1
CDR3aa: ASSLGFDTEAF

j_gene: TRBJ1-1
v_gene: TRBV24-1
CDR3aa: ATSDLQIPSGEDLNTEAF

j_gene: -
v_gene: TRBV19
CDR3aa: ASGQGATGETQY

j_gene: TRBJ2-1
v_gene: TRBV5-8
CDR3aa: ASSLGIRDIYNEQF

j_gene: TRBJ2-1
v_gene: TRBV20-1
CDR3aa: SARDRTREQF

j_gene: TRBJ2-5
v_gene: TRBV5-1
CDR3aa: ASSLGPSAQETQY

j_gene: TRBJ2-3
v_gene: TRBV7-8
CDR3aa: ASSQLFRTDSTDTQY

j_gene: TRBJ2-7
v_gene: TRBV30
CDR3aa: AWGSIQTSGRHEQY

j_gene: TRBJ2-7
v_gene: TRBV5-4
CDR3aa: ASSWGAGAGEQY

j_gene: TRBJ2-1
v_gene: TRBV10-3
CDR3aa: AISPVKSSGRGSYNEQF

j_gene: TRBJ2-1
v_gene: TRBV5-1
CDR3aa: ASSLGFGGSREQF

j_gene: TRBJ2-3
v_gene: TRBV7-6
CDR3aa: ASSFGTSGDTQY

j_gene: TRBJ1-1
v_gene: TRBV6-1
CDR3aa: ASSRGYMNTEAF

j_gene: TRBJ1-1
v_gene: TRBV7-3
CDR3aa: ASSATANTEAF

j_gene: TRBJ2-7
v_gene: TRBV2
CDR3aa: ASRNGRTGLAGWEQY